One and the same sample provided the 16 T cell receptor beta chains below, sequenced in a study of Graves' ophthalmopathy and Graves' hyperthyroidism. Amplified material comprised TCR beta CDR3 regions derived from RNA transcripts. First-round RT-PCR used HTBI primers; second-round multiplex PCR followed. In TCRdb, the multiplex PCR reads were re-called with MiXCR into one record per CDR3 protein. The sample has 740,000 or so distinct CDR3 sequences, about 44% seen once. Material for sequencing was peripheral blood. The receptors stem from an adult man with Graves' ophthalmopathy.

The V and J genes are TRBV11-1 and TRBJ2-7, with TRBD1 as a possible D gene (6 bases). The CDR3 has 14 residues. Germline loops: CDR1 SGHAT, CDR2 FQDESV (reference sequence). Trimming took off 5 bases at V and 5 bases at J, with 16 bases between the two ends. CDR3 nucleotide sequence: TGTGCCAGCAGCATCGGCCAGGGGCTGGACGAGCAGTACTTC. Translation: CASSIGQGLDEQYF.

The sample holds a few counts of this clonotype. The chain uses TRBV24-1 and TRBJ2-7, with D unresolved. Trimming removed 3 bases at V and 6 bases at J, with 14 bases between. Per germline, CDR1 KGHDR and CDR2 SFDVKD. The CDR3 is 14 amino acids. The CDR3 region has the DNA TGTGCCACCAGTGATCGACCTTTTAGTTTCGAGCAGTACTTC. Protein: CATSDRPFSFEQYF.

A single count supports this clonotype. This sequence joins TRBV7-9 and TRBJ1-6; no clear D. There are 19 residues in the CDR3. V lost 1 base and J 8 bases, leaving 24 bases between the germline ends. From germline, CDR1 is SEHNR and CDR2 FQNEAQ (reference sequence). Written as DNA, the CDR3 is TGTGCCAGCAGCTTAGTACTAAGTACCGGACCGTCGTTCCATTCACCCCTCCACTTT. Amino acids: CASSLVLSTGPSFHSPLHF.

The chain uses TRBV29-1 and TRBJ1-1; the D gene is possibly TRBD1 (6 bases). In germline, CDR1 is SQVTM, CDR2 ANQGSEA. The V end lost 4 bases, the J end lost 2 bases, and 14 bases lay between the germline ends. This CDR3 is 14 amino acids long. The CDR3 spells CSVAQGRGNTEAFF. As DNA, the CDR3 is TGCAGCGTTGCGCAGGGGAGAGGCAACACTGAAGCTTTCTTT. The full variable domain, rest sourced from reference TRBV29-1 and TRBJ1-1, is SAVISQKPSRDICQRGTSLTIQCQVDSQVTMMFWYRQQPGQSLTLIATANQGSEATYESGFVIDKFPISRPNLTFSTLTVSNMSPEDSSIYLCSVAQGRGNTEAFFGQGTRLTVV.

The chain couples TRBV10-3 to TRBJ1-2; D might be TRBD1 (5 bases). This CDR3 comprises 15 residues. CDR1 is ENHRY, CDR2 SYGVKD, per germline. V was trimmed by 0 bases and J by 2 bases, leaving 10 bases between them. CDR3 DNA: TGTGCCATCAGTGAGTCGTCGGGGGTAAACTATGGCTACACCTTC. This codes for CAISESSGVNYGYTF.

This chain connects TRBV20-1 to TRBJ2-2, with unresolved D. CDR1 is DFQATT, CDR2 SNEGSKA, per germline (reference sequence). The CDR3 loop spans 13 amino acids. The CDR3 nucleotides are TGCAGCGCTCCCGTCTTGGGGACCGGGGAGCTGTTTTTT. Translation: CSAPVLGTGELFF.

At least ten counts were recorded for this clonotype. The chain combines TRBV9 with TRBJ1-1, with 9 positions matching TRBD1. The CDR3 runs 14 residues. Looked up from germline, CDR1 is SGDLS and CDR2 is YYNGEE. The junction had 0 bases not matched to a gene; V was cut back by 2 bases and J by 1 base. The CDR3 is CASSVGQGNTEAFF. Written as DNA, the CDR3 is TGTGCCAGCAGCGTGGGACAGGGGAACACTGAAGCTTTCTTT.

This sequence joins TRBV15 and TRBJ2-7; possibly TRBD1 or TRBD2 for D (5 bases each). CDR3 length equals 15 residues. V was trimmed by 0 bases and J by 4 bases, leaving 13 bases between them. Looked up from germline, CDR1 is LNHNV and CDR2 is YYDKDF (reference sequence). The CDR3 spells CATSRDRGQRYEQYF. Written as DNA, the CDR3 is TGTGCCACCAGCAGAGATAGGGGCCAGCGGTACGAGCAGTACTTC.

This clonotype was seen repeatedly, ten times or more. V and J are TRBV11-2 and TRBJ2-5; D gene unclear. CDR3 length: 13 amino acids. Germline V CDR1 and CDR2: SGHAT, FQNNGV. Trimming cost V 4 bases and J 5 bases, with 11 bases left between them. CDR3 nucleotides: TGTGCCAGCAGCTCGGACCTGAGGGAGACCCAGTACTTC. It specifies CASSSDLRETQYF.

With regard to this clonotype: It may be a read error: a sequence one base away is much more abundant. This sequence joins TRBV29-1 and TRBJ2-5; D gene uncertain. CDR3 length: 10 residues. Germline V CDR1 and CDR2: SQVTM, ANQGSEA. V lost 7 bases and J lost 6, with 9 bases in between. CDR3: CSAMGKTQYF. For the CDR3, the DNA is TGCAGCGCCATGGGAAAGACCCAGTACTTC.

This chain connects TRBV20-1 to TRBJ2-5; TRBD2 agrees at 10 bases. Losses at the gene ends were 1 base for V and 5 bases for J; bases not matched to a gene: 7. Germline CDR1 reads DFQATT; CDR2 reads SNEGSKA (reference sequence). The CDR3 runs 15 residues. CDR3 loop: CSARVPPSGSETQYF. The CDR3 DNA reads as TGCAGTGCTAGAGTCCCCCCTAGCGGGAGTGAGACCCAGTACTTC.

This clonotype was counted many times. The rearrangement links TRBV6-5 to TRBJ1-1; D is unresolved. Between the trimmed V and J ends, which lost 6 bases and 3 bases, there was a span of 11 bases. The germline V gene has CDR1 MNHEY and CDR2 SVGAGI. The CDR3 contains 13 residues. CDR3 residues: CASSLPGHTEAFF. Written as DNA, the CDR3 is TGTGCCAGCAGCTTACCAGGCCACACTGAAGCTTTCTTT.

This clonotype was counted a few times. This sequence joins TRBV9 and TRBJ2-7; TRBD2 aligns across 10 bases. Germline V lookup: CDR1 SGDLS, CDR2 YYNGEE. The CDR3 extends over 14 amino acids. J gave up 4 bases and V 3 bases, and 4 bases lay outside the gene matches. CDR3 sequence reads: CASSEGLAIYEQYF. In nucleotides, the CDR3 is TGTGCCAGCAGCGAGGGACTAGCGATATACGAGCAGTACTTC.

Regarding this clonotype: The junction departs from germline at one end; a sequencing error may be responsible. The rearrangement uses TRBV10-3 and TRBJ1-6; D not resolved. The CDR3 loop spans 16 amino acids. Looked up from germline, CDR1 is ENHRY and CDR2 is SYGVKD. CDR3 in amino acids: CASSYSTDRLNSPLHF. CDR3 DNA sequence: TGTGCCAGCAGTTACTCGACCGACCGCCTTAATTCACCCCTCCACTTT.

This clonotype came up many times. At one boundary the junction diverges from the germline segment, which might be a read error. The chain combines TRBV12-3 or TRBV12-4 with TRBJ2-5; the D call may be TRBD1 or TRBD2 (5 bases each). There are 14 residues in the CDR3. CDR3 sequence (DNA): TGTGCCAGCAGCTTAGGGGCTAGCCCAGAGACCCAGTACTTC. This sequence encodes CASSLGASPETQYF.

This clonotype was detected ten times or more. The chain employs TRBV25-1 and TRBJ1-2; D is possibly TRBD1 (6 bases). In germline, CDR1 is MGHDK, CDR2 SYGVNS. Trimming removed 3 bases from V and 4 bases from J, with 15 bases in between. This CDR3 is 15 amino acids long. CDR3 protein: CASSDPRDIGYGYTF. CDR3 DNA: TGTGCCAGCAGTGACCCCAGGGACATCGGCTATGGCTACACCTTC.